A selection of T cell receptor beta chains follows, all from one sample in a study of blood T cell repertoires in COVID-19. Only in-frame clones appear in the TCRdb table, and some are missing; sequencing was by immunoSEQ multiplex PCR. The table shows over 200,000 clones, with around three quarters occurring only once. The material sequenced was peripheral blood. The receptors stem from an elderly woman with acute or convalescent COVID-19. Each CDR3 is given with its conserved first and last residue. The order of the fields is V gene, CDR3 length, clone size, D gene, J gene, CDR3 protein, CDR3 DNA. D genes are given only for firm matches. Rows give clone size only sometimes, using once, few, many, or a class for an expanded clone.

>TRBV12-3/TRBV12-4|13|.|.|TRBJ1-2
CASSSHGNYGYTF
TGTGCCAGCAGTTCCCACGGTAACTATGGCTACACCTTC
>TRBV5-1|17|.|TRBD2|TRBJ2-1
CASSLGLAGAYVNEQFF
TGCGCCAGCAGCTTGGGACTAGCGGGAGCATATGTAAATGAGCAGTTCTTC
>TRBV21-1|14|.|.|TRBJ2-7
CASSKVSVTYEQYF
TGTGCCAGCAGCAAAGTTTCAGTAACCTACGAGCAGTACTTC
>TRBV25-1|15|.|.|TRBJ2-7
CASSEYGTKDYEQYF
TGTGCCAGCAGTGAATATGGGACAAAAGACTACGAGCAGTACTTC
>TRBV2|15|.|.|TRBJ2-7
CASSHEGLGTYEQYF
TGTGCCAGCAGCCATGAGGGACTTGGGACCTACGAGCAGTACTTC
>TRBV2|15|.|TRBD2|TRBJ2-7
CASSESTSAVYEQYF
TGTGCCAGCAGTGAGAGCACTAGCGCTGTATACGAGCAGTACTTC
>TRBV5-5|15|few|TRBD2|TRBJ2-1
CASSKGLADFNEQFF
TGTGCCAGCAGCAAAGGACTAGCGGACTTCAATGAGCAGTTCTTC
>TRBV9|14|once|.|TRBJ2-5
CASSVGQGGETQYF
TGTGCCAGCAGCGTAGGGCAGGGAGGAGAGACCCAGTACTTC
>TRBV7-8|17|.|TRBD2|TRBJ2-3
CASSLVGTSGGVNTQYF
TGTGCCAGCAGCTTAGTAGGGACTAGCGGGGGGGTAAATACGCAGTATTTT
>TRBV5-4|12|few|.|TRBJ2-1
CASSPQGLGQFF
TGTGCCAGCAGCCCCCAGGGTCTGGGGCAGTTCTTC
>TRBV12-5|14|.|.|TRBJ1-6
CASGLRGAGSPLHF
TGTGCTAGTGGTTTGAGAGGCGCCGGTTCACCCCTCCACTTT
>TRBV3-1/TRBV3-2|12|few|.|TRBJ2-7
CASSLGSYEQYF
TGTGCCAGCAGCCTCGGCTCCTACGAGCAGTACTTC
>TRBV6-2/TRBV6-3|15|.|TRBD1|TRBJ1-1
CASSVVQGRRTEAFF
TGTGCCAGCAGCGTCGTACAGGGGAGGCGGACTGAAGCTTTCTTT